Given below is one T cell receptor (beta chain) in context. This clone was picked up one time. The antigen it recognizes is unknown. It has no much larger one-base neighbor in the sample; base qualities were not kept. Sequences LNHDA (CDR1) and SQIVND (CDR2) are obtained from the germline V gene (reference sequence). CDR3 length: 14 amino acids, cysteine to phenylalanine. Of the read, only the CDR3 DNA is kept; its 42 bases are in frame from base 1. Trimming costs V 4 bases and J 3 bases, and their ends lie 10 bases apart. The library was generated by the immunoSEQ multiplex PCR assay. On the authors' methods: Clones were defined as neoantigen-specific by significant expansion to the relevant peptide and no significant expansion to any other tested peptide. The source is immuneACCESS, and TCRdb retained only in-frame sequences with V and J called. Part of the clones is not carried over; for the studies checked, unresolved V genes explain less than half of this, and the remainder is unexplained. V and J calls and clone size follow that table, whereas D and trimming were derived from the DNA. In all, the sample holds about 14,000 clones, and 85% to 90% of those were seen once. In total, the top ten clones hold approximately 4.6% of the sample.

In light of the paper, this sample's time point label describes: approximately 9-day in vitro stimulation with candidate neoantigen peptide 6. For every enrolled patient, mismatch repair deficiency was confirmed by either polymerase chain reaction or immunohistochemistry. TCR sequencing was carried out for a few patients who responded to pembrolizumab therapy. Several ELISpot-reactive candidate neoantigen peptides were each used in an approximately 10-day in vitro stimulation before TCR sequencing. A control culture without peptide was run identically and served as baseline for clone fold-change calculations. The phase II trial prospectively tested pembrolizumab PD-1 blockade in advanced mismatch repair-deficient cancers regardless of tissue of origin. The data stem from a study of PD-1 blockade in mismatch repair-deficient tumors (dated by TCRdb to 2015 to 2018). Context from the whole study: The trial enrolled some 82 consecutive patients with under 15 mismatch repair-deficient cancer types between September 2013 and 2016, all previously treated and progressing. Deep sequencing of TCR CDR3 regions was used to track tumor-associated T cell clones in peripheral blood of patients responding to PD-1 blockade. The investigation overall reported the following: Three of seven peptides elicited clonal expansion, yielding more than 110 unique blood TCRs, roughly 7 also found in tumor; all positive peptides derived from frameshift mutations. Clones residing in the tumor, which were often undetectable in blood before treatment, expanded quickly after pembrolizumab and then contracted, generally before radiologic responses.

The source of this sequence is an adult with mismatch repair-deficient cancer. This specimen consisted of cells cultured in vitro, obtained from a patient treated with pembrolizumab. This chain joins TRBV19 to TRBJ1-5, with the D gene not clear enough to name. The nucleotide sequence is TGTGCCAGTAGTAAAACCGGGGTCAATCAGCCCCAGCATTTT. This is translated as CASSKTGVNQPQHF.